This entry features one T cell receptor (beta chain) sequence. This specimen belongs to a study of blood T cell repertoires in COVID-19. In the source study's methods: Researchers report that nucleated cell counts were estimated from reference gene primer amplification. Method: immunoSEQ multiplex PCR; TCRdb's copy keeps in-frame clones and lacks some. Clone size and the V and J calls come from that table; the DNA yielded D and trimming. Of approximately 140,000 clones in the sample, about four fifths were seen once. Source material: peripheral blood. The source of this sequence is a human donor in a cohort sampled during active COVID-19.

The CDR3: CASSVDSASSYEQYF. The CDR3 DNA is TGTGCCAGCAGCGTAGACAGTGCAAGCTCCTACGAGCAGTACTTC. The chain carries TRBV9 and TRBJ2-7; no reliable D call. Per the germline V gene, CDR1 is SGDLS and CDR2 is YYNGEE. V dropped 0 bases and J dropped 0 bases, with 10 bases sitting between them. This CDR3 comprises 15 residues.